The rows below give T cell receptor beta chains drawn from one sample of a study of CD8+ T cells in alopecia areata. Method: immunoSEQ multiplex PCR; TCRdb's copy keeps in-frame clones and lacks some. The sample records approximately 200,000 clones, 60% being singletons. The sample in question was CD4+ T cells sorted from blood, obtained at week 4, from a patient treated with tofacitinib. All receptors derive from a human donor with alopecia areata. Each CDR3 is given with its conserved first and last residue. The D gene is left open where the match is weak. Part of the rows lack a size; the others show once, few, many or a class for expanded clones.

D	V	size	J	DNA	CDR3
TRBD2	TRBV30	NA	TRBJ2-7	TGTGCCTGGAGTGTACTCCGGGGAGGGGTAGACTACGAGCAGTACTTC	CAWSVLRGGVDYEQYF
NA	TRBV7-2	NA	TRBJ1-2	TGTGCCAGCAGCCGGACAGTCCAGGGCTACACCTTC	CASSRTVQGYTF
NA	TRBV19	NA	TRBJ1-2	TGTGCCAGTAGTATACGGGACCAGCTGCGGTATGGCTACACCTTC	CASSIRDQLRYGYTF
NA	TRBV30	NA	TRBJ1-6	TGTGCCTGGAGCCTCCCGGGGGGCGACAGGATTTCACCCCTCCACTTT	CAWSLPGGDRISPLHF
TRBD1	TRBV30	NA	TRBJ2-3	TGTGCCTGGACAGGGGGAGATACGCAGTATTTT	CAWTGGDTQYF
NA	TRBV29-1	NA	TRBJ1-1	TGCAGCGTGGCAGGGCGGATGAACACTGAAGCTTTCTTT	CSVAGRMNTEAFF
NA	TRBV15	NA	TRBJ1-2	TGTGCCACCAGCACCGCCTACCGCTATGGCTACACCTTC	CATSTAYRYGYTF
NA	TRBV2	NA	TRBJ1-2	TGTGCCAGCCAGTACGGCTACACCTTC	CASQYGYTF
TRBD1	TRBV7-2	NA	TRBJ1-5	TGTGCCAGCAGCCCGGGCACAGGGGGCTTAATTGGGAATCAGCCCCAGCATTTT	CASSPGTGGLIGNQPQHF
TRBD2	TRBV15	NA	TRBJ2-5	TGTGCCACCAGCAGGGTCTTGAGCGGGGGGGCCGGTGGTGGGACCCAGTACTTC	CATSRVLSGGAGGGTQYF
NA	TRBV4-2	NA	TRBJ2-7	TGTGCCAGCAGCCAAGACCGGGCCTCGATCTACGAGCAGTACTTC	CASSQDRASIYEQYF
TRBD1	TRBV30	few	TRBJ1-6	TGTGCCTGGAGGGCAGGGGGTCCCTGGAATTCACCCCTCCACTTT	CAWRAGGPWNSPLHF
NA	TRBV29-1	few	TRBJ2-7	TGCAGCGTTGAAGGGCAGGGCGAGCAGTACTTC	CSVEGQGEQYF
NA	TRBV29-1	few	TRBJ2-5	TGCAGCGTTGATGCGAACTCGGAGACCCAGTACTTC	CSVDANSETQYF
TRBD1	TRBV30	NA	TRBJ2-7	TGTGCCTGGAGTTCGGGACAGGGGTACGAGCAGTACTTC	CAWSSGQGYEQYF
NA	TRBV11-2	NA	TRBJ2-6	TGTGCCAGCAGCTTAGTGGGGGGCTCTGGGGCCAACGTCCTGACTTTC	CASSLVGGSGANVLTF
NA	TRBV29-1	NA	TRBJ2-2	TGCAGCGTTGCAGGGAGTCCTCTTACCGGGGAGCTGTTTTTT	CSVAGSPLTGELFF
TRBD1	TRBV2	few	TRBJ1-4	TGTGCCAGCAGTGGAGCAGGGGGTGGAGAAAAACTGTTTTTT	CASSGAGGGEKLFF
NA	TRBV28	NA	TRBJ1-1	TGTGCCAGCAGTAACAGGGAGCCCCCGTACACTGAAGCTTTCTTT	CASSNREPPYTEAFF
NA	TRBV30	NA	TRBJ2-6	TGTGCCTGGAAAATCTCCTCTGGGGCCAACGTCCTGACTTTC	CAWKISSGANVLTF
TRBD2	TRBV11-2	NA	TRBJ2-1	TGTGCCAGCAGCCATAGCGGGACTATCTCTGAGCAGTTCTTC	CASSHSGTISEQFF
TRBD1	TRBV5-1	NA	TRBJ2-5	TGCGCCAGCAGCGGGGACACGGGACAGGGGACGGAGACCCAGTACTTC	CASSGDTGQGTETQYF
NA	TRBV30	NA	TRBJ1-2	TGTGCCTGGAGTGTTAAGGGGGGCGTTGGCTACACCTTC	CAWSVKGGVGYTF
NA	TRBV28	NA	TRBJ1-4	TGTGCCAGCAGTTTACCGGTTGGTAATGAAAAACTGTTTTTT	CASSLPVGNEKLFF
NA	TRBV7-2	NA	TRBJ1-2	TGTGCCAGCAGTTCTCAACCGGGGGGGAAGGATGGCTACACCTTC	CASSSQPGGKDGYTF
NA	TRBV29-1	NA	TRBJ2-1	TGCAGCGTCATCCCGACAGACAATGAGCAGTTCTTC	CSVIPTDNEQFF
TRBD2	TRBV29-1	NA	TRBJ2-3	TGCAGTGAAATCCGCGGGACTAGCGGGGGAGCTAGCGGCACAGATACGCAGTATTTT	CSEIRGTSGGASGTDTQYF
NA	TRBV29-1	few	TRBJ1-2	TGCAGCGCGCACGGGCTGATGTATGGCTACACCTTC	CSAHGLMYGYTF
NA	TRBV5-1	few	TRBJ1-1	TGCGCCAGCAGCTTGATCGGCGGATCCACTGAAGCTTTCTTT	CASSLIGGSTEAFF
NA	TRBV30	NA	TRBJ2-3	TGTGCCTGGAGTGTTAGCGATACGCAGTATTTT	CAWSVSDTQYF
TRBD1	TRBV28	NA	TRBJ1-5	TGTGCCAGCAGGAATACCGGGACAGGGGGTTTAGGACAGCCCCAGCATTTT	CASRNTGTGGLGQPQHF
NA	TRBV7-9	once	TRBJ2-7	TGTGCCAGCAGCTTAGTCGGGGACACCTCCTACGAGCAGTACTTC	CASSLVGDTSYEQYF
NA	TRBV30	NA	TRBJ1-1	TGTGCCCGGACCTCCCTTTCCGAAGCTTTCTTT	CARTSLSEAFF
TRBD2	TRBV29-1	NA	TRBJ2-5	TGCAGCGTTGCAGGACTAGCGGGACTTGAAGAGACCCAGTACTTC	CSVAGLAGLEETQYF
TRBD2	TRBV2	NA	TRBJ2-7	TGTGCCAGCAGTCTAGCGGGGGGGCCCAGCGAGCAGTACTTC	CASSLAGGPSEQYF
TRBD2	TRBV5-1	few	TRBJ2-5	TGCGCCAGCAGCCCAGGCGGACTAGCGGCGGAGACCCAGTACTTC	CASSPGGLAAETQYF
TRBD2	TRBV30	NA	TRBJ2-3	TGTGCCTGGGCTCGTCTAGCGGCGTACACAGATACGCAGTATTTT	CAWARLAAYTDTQYF
NA	TRBV29-1	few	TRBJ2-5	TGCAGCGGCAGGACGCCTCAAGAGACCCAGTACTTC	CSGRTPQETQYF
NA	TRBV2	NA	TRBJ2-7	TGTGCCAGCAGTGAAAGCCAGGGATTGTACGAGCAGTACTTC	CASSESQGLYEQYF
NA	TRBV30	NA	TRBJ1-6	TGTGCCTGGAGTGAGGTCCCCCGTTCACCCCTCCACTTT	CAWSEVPRSPLHF
NA	TRBV5-1	NA	TRBJ1-1	TGCGCCAGCCGTAAACAAGTGAACACTGAAGCTTTCTTT	CASRKQVNTEAFF
NA	TRBV7-9	once	TRBJ2-5	TGTGCCAGCAGCTTATCCCAACGGGGGACGGGCTGGGAGACCCAGTACTTC	CASSLSQRGTGWETQYF
NA	TRBV29-1	NA	TRBJ1-1	TGCAGCGTTGGGTTCGTGATGAAACAGGGTGAAGCTTTCTTT	CSVGFVMKQGEAFF
NA	TRBV5-1	NA	TRBJ1-1	TGCGCCAGCAGCTTGAGGGGGGAGGCCGCTGAAGCTTTCTTT	CASSLRGEAAEAFF
TRBD1	TRBV5-1	NA	TRBJ2-1	TGCGCCAGCAGCATGGGACAGGGGGCCAACAATGAGCAGTTCTTC	CASSMGQGANNEQFF
TRBD1	TRBV6-5	once	TRBJ1-5	TGTGCCAGCAGGGGGACAGTGTATAGCAATCAGCCCCAGCATTTT	CASRGTVYSNQPQHF
TRBD1	TRBV28	NA	TRBJ2-7	TGTGCCACGACCCTCCCGGGACAGGCCTACGAGCAGTACTTC	CATTLPGQAYEQYF